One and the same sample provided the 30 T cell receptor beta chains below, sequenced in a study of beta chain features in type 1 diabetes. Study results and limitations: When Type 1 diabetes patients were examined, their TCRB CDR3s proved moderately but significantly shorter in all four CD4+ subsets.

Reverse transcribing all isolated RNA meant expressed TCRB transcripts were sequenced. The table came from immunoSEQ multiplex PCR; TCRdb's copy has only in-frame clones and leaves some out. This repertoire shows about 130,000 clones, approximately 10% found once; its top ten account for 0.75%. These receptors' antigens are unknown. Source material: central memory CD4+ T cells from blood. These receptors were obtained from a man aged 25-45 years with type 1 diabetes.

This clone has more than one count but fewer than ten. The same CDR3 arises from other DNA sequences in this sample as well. In DNA, the CDR3 is TGTGCCAGCAGCTTAGTGAGCGGGGGACGATACAATGAGCAGTTCTTC. Protein: CASSLVSGGRYNEQFF. The chain is built from TRBV7-2 and TRBJ2-1, with 8 bases identical to TRBD2. CDR1 and CDR2 from the germline V gene are SGHTA and FQGNSA. V trimming: 1 base; J trimming: 4 bases; junction bases outside the gene matches: 6. The CDR3 consists of 16 residues.

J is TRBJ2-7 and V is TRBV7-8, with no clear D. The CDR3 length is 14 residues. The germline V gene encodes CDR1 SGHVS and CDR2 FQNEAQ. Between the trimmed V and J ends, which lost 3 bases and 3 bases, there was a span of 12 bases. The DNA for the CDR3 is TGTGCCAGCAGCTTGGCCACAGCATTCTACGAGCAGTACTTC. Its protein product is CASSLATAFYEQYF.

This chain's CDR3 is CASSLVLAGDHTQYF. CDR3 DNA: TGCGCCAGCAGCTTGGTACTAGCGGGGGATCATACGCAGTATTTT. The V and J genes are TRBV5-1 and TRBJ2-3; 11 bases line up with TRBD2. The germline V gene has CDR1 SGHRS and CDR2 YFSETQ. The CDR3 runs to 15 residues. With 0 bases clipped from V and 7 bases from J, the junction kept 4 bases outside the gene matches.

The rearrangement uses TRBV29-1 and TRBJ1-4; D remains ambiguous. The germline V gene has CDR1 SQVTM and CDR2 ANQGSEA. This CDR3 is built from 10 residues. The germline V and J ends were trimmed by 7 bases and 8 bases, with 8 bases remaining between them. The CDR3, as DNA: TGCAGCGCGCTGACAGAAAAACTGTTTTTT. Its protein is CSALTEKLFF.

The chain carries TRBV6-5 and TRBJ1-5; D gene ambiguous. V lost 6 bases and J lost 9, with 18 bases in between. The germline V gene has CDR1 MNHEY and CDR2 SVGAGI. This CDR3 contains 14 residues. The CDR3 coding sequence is TGTGCCAGCAGGGAGGGTCATTACCCCGGGCCCCAGCATTTT. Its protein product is CASREGHYPGPQHF.

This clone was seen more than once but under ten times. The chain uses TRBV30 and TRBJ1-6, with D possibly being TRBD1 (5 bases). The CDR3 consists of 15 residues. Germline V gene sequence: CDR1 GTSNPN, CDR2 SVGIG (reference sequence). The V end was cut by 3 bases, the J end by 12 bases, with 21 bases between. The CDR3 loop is CAWRPRDSGSRPLHF. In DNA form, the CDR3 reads TGTGCCTGGAGACCCCGGGACTCCGGTTCTAGACCCCTCCACTTT.

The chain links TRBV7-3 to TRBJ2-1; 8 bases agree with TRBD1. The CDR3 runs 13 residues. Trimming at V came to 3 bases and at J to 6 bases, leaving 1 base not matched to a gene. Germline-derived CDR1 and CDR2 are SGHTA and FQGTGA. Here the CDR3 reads CASSFTGGNEQFF. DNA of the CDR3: TGTGCCAGCAGCTTTACAGGGGGCAATGAGCAGTTCTTC.

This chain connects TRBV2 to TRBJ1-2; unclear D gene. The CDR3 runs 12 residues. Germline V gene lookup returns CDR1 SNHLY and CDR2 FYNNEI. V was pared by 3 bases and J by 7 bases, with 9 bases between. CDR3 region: CASSDTGVGYTF. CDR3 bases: TGTGCCAGCAGTGATACCGGGGTTGGCTACACCTTC.

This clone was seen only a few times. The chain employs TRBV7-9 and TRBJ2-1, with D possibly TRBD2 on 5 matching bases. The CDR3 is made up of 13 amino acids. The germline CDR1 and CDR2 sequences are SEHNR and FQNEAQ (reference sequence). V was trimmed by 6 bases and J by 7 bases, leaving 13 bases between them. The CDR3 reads CASRLDSQNEQFF. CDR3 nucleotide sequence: TGTGCCAGCAGGTTGGACTCCCAAAATGAGCAGTTCTTC.

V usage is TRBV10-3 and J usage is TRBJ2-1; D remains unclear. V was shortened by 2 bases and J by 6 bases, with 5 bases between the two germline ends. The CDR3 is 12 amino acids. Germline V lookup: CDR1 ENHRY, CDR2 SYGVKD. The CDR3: CAISEGSNEQFF. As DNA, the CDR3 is TGTGCCATCAGTGAGGGTAGCAATGAGCAGTTCTTC.

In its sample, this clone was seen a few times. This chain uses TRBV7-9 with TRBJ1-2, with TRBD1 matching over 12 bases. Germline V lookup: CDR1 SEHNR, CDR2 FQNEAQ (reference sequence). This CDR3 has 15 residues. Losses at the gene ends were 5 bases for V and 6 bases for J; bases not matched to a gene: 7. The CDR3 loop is CASSITGQGANGYTF. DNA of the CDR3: TGTGCCAGCAGCATAACGGGACAGGGGGCGAATGGCTACACCTTC.

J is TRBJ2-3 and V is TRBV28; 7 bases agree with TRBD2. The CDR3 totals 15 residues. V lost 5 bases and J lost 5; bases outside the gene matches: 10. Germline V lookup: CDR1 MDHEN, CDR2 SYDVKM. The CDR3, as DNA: TGTGCCAGCAGTCCGGGGGGACTGCAGGGAGATACGCAGTATTTT. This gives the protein CASSPGGLQGDTQYF. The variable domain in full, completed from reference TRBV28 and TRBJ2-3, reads DVKVTQSSRYLVKRTGEKVFLECVQDMDHENMFWYRQDPGLGLRLIYFSYDVKMKEKGDIPEGYSVSREKKERFSLILESASTNQTSMYLCASSPGGLQGDTQYFGPGTRLTVL.

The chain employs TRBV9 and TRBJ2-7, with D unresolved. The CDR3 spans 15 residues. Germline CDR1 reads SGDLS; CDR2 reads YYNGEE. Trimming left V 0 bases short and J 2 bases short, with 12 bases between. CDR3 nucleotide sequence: TGTGCCAGCAGCGTAGGGTCTTACGGTGCCTACGAGCAGTACTTC. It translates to CASSVGSYGAYEQYF. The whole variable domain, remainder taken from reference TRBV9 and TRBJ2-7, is DSGVTQTPKHLITATGQRVTLRCSPRSGDLSVYWYQQSLDQGLQFLIQYYNGEERAKGNILERFSAQQFPDLHSELNLSSLELGDSALYFCASSVGSYGAYEQYFGPGTRLTVT.

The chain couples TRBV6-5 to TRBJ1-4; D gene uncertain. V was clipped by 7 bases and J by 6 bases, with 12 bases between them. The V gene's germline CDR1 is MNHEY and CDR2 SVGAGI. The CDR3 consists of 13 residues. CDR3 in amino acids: CASKRSSYEKLFF. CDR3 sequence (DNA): TGTGCCAGCAAGAGGTCCTCCTATGAAAAACTGTTTTTT.

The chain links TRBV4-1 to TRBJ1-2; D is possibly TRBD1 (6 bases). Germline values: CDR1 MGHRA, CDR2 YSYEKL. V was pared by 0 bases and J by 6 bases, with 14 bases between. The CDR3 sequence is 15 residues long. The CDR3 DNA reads TGCGCCAGCAGCCAAGATCGAACAGGGCGTAATGGCTACACCTTC. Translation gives CASSQDRTGRNGYTF.

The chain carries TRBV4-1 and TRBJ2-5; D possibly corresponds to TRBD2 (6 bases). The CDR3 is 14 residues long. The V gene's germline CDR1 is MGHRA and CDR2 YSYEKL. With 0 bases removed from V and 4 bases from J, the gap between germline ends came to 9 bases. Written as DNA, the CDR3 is TGCGCCAGCAGCCAAGATAGGAGGGGAGAGACCCAGTACTTC. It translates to CASSQDRRGETQYF.

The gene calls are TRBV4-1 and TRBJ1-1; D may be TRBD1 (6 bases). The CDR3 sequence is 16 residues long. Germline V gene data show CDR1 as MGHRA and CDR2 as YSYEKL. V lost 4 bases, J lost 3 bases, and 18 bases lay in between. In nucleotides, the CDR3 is TGCGCCAGCAGCCGCGAGGGGTACAGGGCCGACACTGAAGCTTTCTTT. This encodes CASSREGYRADTEAFF.

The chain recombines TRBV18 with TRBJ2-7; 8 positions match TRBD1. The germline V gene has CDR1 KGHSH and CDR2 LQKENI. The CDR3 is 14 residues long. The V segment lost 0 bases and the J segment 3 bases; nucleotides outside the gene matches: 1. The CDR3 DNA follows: TGTGCCAGCTCACCACCAGGACAGGGCTACGAGCAGTACTTC. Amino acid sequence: CASSPPGQGYEQYF.

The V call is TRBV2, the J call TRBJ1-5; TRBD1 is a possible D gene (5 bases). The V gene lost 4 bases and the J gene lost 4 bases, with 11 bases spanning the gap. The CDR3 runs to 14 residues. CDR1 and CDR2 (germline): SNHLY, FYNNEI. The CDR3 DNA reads TGTGCCAGCAGTGGTCGACAGCAGAATCAGCCCCAGCATTTT. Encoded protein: CASSGRQQNQPQHF.

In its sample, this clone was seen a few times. The DNA for the CDR3 is TGTGCCAGCAGCCGACTGACCCAAGAGACCCAGTACTTC. Amino acid sequence: CASSRLTQETQYF. The rearrangement links TRBV5-4 to TRBJ2-5, with D uncertain. This CDR3 is 13 amino acids long. Per germline, CDR1 SGHNT and CDR2 YYREEE (reference sequence). Between the trimmed V and J ends, which lost 4 bases and 1 base, there was a span of 8 bases.

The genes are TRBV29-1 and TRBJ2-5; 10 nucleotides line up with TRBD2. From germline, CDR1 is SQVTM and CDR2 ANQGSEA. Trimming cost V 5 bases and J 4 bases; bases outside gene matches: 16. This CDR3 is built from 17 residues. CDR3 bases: TGCAGCGTTTATTGGCTAGCGGGGGCAACGGGAGGAGAGACCCAGTACTTC. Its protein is CSVYWLAGATGGETQYF.

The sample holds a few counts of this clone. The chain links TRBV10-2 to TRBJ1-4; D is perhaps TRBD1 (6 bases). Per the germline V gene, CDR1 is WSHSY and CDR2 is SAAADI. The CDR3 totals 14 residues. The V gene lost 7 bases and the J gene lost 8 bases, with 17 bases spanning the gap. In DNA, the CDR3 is TGCGCCAGCATGGAGGCGTGGACAGCAGAAAAACTGTTTTTT. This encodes CASMEAWTAEKLFF.

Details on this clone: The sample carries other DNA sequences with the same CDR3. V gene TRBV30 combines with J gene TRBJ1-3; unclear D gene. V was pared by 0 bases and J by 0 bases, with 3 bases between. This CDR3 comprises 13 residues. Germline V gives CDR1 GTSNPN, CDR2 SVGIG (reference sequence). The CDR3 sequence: CAWSVSSGNTIYF. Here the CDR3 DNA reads TGTGCCTGGAGTGTCTCCTCTGGAAACACCATATATTTT.

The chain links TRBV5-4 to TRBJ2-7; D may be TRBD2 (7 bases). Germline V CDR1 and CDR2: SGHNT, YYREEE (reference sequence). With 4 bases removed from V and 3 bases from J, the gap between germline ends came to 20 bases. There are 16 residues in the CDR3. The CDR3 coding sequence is TGTGCCAGCAGCAGGGGGGGGGACAACCCCATCTACGAGCAGTACTTC. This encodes CASSRGGDNPIYEQYF.

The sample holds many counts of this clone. The CDR3 DNA reads TGTGCCACCAGCAGAGGGGGACTAGCGAATGAGCAGTTCTTC. Amino acid sequence: CATSRGGLANEQFF. The chain is built from TRBV15 and TRBJ2-1, with 10 positions matching TRBD2. Trimming cost V 1 base and J 7 bases; bases outside gene matches: 1. CDR1 and CDR2 (germline): LNHNV, YYDKDF (reference sequence). The CDR3 sequence is 14 residues long.

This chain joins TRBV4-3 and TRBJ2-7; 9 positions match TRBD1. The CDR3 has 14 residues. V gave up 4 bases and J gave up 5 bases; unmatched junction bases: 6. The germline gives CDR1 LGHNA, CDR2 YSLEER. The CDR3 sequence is CASSPRQGGNEQYF. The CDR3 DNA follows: TGCGCCAGCAGCCCCAGACAGGGGGGAAACGAGCAGTACTTC.

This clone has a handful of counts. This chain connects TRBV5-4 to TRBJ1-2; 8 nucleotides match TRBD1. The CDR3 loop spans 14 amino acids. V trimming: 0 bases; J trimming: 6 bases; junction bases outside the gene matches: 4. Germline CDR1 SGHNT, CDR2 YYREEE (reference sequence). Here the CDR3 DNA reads TGTGCCAGCAGCTTGGCCAGGGGGCTCGATGGCTACACCTTC. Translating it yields CASSLARGLDGYTF.

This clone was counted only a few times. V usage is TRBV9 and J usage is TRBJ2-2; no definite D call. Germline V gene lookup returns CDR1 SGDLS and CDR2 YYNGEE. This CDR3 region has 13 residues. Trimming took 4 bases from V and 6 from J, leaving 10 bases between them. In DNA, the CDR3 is TGTGCCAGCAGCCCCTTTCGGGCCGGGGAGCTGTTTTTT. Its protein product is CASSPFRAGELFF.

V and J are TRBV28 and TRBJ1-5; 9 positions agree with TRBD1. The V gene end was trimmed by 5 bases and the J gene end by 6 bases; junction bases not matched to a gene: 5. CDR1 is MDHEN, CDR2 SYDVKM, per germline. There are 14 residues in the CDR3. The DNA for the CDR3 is TGTGCCAGCAGTACGGGACAGGGATCTCAGCCCCAGCATTTT. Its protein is CASSTGQGSQPQHF. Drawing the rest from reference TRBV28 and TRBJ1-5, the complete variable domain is DVKVTQSSRYLVKRTGEKVFLECVQDMDHENMFWYRQDPGLGLRLIYFSYDVKMKEKGDIPEGYSVSREKKERFSLILESASTNQTSMYLCASSTGQGSQPQHFGDGTRLSIL.

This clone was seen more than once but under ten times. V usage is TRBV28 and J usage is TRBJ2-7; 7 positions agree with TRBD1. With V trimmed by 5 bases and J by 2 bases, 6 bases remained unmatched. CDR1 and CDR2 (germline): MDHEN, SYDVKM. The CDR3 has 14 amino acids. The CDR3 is CASSIPTGTYEQYF. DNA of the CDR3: TGTGCCAGCAGTATTCCGACAGGGACCTACGAGCAGTACTTC.